This T cell receptor (beta chain) was observed in a study of low-dose radiotherapy and immunotherapy resistance in tumors. Study-level background: Daily, from cycle 1 day 1 and for four cycles, patients took oral aspirin 300 mg.

This CDR3 region has 16 residues. J was trimmed by 2 bases and V by 6 bases; bases with no gene match: 7. Germline V gene data show CDR1 as LNHDA and CDR2 as SQIVND (reference sequence). TRAV- and TRBV-specific primers primed first-strand cDNA, covering alpha and beta chains. Using a constant-region primer together with a V-primer adapter, TCRs were subjected to 15 to 25 PCR cycles of amplification. TCRdb fed the reads into MiXCR, producing one record per CDR3 protein. This table holds around 18,000 distinct CDR3 sequences, about 74% found once. This clonotype is a singleton in its sample. Patients who could take part had advanced solid tumors with no tumor-infiltrating lymphocytes.

The TCR comes from a human donor with advanced metastatic prostate, ovarian, gallbladder or colorectal cancer (not recorded which). This table probably holds off-target reads from a library built for another chain. The rearrangement uses TRBV19 and TRBJ2-1; 10 nucleotides line up with TRBD2. CDR3 amino acids: CASRSPSGSTYNEQFF. In DNA form, the CDR3 reads TGTGCCAGTAGGAGCCCTAGCGGGAGCACCTACAATGAGCAGTTCTTC.